The source of this TCR beta chain is a study of regulatory T cells in long-lasting Graves disease. Germline values: CDR1 MNHEY, CDR2 SMNVEV (reference sequence). V was trimmed by 3 bases and J by 6 bases, leaving 9 bases between them. The CDR3 has 13 amino acids. Time point reported: newly diagnosed GD, antithyroid drugs for less than 3 months. Researchers made the TCR library from RNA that was extracted from PBMCs. This clonotype was detected ten times or more. According to the study, TCR beta libraries were built with iRepertoire HTBI primers and CDR3-region Arm-PCR. Each CDR3 protein is one row after TCRdb ran MiXCR on the multiplex PCR reads. The sample shows under 800,000 distinct CDR3 sequences, less than 20% of them seen only once. This same sample was also part of a study on T cells in Graves' hyperthyroidism and ophthalmopathy.

J is TRBJ2-1 and V is TRBV27, with unresolved D. The TCR originated in a woman under 40 with Graves disease. This material consisted of peripheral blood mononuclear cells (PBMCs), taken at new diagnosis, from a patient treated with antithyroid drugs. The CDR3 nucleotides are TGTGCCAGCAGTTTTGGCCTTGTCAATGAGCAGTTCTTC. Translation gives CASSFGLVNEQFF.